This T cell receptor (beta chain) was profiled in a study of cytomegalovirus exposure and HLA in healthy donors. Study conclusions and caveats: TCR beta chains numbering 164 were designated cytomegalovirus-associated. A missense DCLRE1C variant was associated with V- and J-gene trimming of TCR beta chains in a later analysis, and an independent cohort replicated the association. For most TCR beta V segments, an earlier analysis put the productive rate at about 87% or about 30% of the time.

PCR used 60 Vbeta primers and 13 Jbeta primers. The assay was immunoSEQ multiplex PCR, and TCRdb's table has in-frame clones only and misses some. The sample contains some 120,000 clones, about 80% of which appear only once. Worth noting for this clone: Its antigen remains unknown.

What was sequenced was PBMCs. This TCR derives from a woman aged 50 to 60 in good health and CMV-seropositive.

DNA for the CDR3: TGTGCCACCAGCTGGGGACTAGCGGATTATTCCTACGAGCAGTACTTC. It codes for CATSWGLADYSYEQYF. The chain is built from TRBV15 and TRBJ2-7; 11 nucleotides align to TRBD2. This CDR3 has 16 amino acids. The J segment lost 1 base and the V segment lost 5 bases, leaving 7 bases of the junction unmatched. CDR1 is LNHNV, CDR2 YYDKDF, per germline (reference sequence).